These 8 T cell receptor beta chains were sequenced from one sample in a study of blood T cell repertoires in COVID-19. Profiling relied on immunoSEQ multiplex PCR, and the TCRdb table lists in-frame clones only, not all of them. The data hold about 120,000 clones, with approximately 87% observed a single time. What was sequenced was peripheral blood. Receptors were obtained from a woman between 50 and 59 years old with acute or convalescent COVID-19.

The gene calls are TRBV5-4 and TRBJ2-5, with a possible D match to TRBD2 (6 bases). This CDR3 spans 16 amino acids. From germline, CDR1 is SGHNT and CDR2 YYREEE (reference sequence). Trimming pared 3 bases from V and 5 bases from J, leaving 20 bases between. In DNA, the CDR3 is TGTGCCAGCAGCTCGTACCGGGACTCCCCTTTCGAGACCCAGTACTTC. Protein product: CASSSYRDSPFETQYF. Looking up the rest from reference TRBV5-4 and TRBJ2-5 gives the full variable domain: ETGVTQSPTHLIKTRGQQVTLRCSSQSGHNTVSWYQQALGQGPQFIFQYYREEENGRGNFPPRFSGLQFPNYSSELNVNALELDDSALYLCASSSYRDSPFETQYFGPGTRLLVL.

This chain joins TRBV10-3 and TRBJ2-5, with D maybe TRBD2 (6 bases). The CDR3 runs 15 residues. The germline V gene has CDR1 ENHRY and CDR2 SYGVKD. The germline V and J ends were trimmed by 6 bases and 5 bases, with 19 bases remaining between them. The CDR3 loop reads CAISEVGGGRETQYF. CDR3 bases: TGTGCCATCAGCGAGGTGGGGGGAGGTCGGGAGACCCAGTACTTC.

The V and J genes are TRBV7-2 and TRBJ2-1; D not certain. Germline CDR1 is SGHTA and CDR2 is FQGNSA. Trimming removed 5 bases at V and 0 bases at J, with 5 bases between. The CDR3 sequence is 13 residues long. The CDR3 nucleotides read TGTGCCAGCAGCAGTAGCTCCTACAATGAGCAGTTCTTC. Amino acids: CASSSSSYNEQFF.

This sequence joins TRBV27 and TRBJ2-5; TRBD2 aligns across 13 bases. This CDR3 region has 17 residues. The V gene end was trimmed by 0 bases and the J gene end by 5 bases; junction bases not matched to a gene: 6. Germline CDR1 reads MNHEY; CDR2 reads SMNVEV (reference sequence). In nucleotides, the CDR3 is TGTGCCAGCAGTTTATCGATGGGACTAGCGGGACTCGAGACCCAGTACTTC. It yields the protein CASSLSMGLAGLETQYF.

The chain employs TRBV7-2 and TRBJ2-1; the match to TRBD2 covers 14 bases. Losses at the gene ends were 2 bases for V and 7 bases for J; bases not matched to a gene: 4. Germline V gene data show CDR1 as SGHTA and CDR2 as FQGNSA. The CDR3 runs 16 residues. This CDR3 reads CASSLRGTSGRNEQFF. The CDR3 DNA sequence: TGTGCCAGCAGCTTAAGGGGGACTAGCGGGAGAAATGAGCAGTTCTTC.

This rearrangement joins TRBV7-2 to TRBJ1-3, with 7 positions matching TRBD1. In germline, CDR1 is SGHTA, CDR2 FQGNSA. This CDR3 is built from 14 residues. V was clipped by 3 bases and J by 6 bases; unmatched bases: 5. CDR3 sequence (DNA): TGTGCCAGCAGCTTCGGGCAGGGGGAAAACACCATATATTTT. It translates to CASSFGQGENTIYF. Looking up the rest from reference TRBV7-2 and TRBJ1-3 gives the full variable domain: GAGVSQSPSNKVTEKGKDVELRCDPISGHTALYWYRQSLGQGLEFLIYFQGNSAPDKSGLPSDRFSAERTGGSVSTLTIQRTQQEDSAVYLCASSFGQGENTIYFGEGSWLTVV.

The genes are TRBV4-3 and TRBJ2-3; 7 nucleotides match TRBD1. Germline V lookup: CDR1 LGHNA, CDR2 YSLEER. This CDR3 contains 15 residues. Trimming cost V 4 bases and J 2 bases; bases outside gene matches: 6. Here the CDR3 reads CASSLKRGLTDTQYF. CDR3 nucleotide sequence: TGCGCCAGCAGCCTAAAAAGGGGGCTCACAGATACGCAGTATTTT.

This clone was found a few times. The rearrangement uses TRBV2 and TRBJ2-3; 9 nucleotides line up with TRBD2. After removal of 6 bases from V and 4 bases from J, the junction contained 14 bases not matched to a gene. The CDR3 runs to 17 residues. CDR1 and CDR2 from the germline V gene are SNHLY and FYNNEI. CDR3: CASSATLAGGPSDTQYF. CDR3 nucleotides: TGTGCCAGCAGCGCTACTCTGGCGGGAGGGCCTTCAGATACGCAGTATTTT.